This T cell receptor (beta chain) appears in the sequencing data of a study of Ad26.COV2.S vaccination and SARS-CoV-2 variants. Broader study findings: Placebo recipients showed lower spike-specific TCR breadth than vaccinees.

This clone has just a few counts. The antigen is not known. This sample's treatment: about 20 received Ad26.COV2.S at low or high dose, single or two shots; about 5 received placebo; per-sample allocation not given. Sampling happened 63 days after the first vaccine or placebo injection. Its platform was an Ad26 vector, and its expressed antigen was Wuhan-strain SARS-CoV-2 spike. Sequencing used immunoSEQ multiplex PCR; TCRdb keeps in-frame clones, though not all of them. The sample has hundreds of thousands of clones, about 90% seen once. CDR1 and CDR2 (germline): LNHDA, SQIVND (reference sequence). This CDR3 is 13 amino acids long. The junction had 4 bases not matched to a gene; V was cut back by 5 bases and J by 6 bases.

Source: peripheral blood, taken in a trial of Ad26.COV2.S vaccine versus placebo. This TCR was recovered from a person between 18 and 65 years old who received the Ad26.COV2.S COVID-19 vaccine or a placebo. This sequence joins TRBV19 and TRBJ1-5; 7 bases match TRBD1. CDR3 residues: CASSGGQFQPQHF. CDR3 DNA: TGTGCCAGTAGTGGGGGACAGTTTCAGCCCCAGCATTTT.